The clone carrying this T cell receptor beta chain was found many times. Antigen: not known. This record belongs to a study of CD8+CD57+ T cells in acquired aplastic anemia. Profiling that covered TCR beta VDJ and CDR3 relied on genomic DNA as its template. TCRdb passed the reads through MiXCR, listing each CDR3 protein once. The table lists 260,000 or so distinct CDR3 sequences, around 45% of them singletons, with under 9% in the top ten. Germline CDR1 and CDR2: SGHVS and FNYEAQ. Trimming cost V 2 bases and J 1 base, with 10 bases left between them. This CDR3 has 15 amino acids. Study results and limitations: Around 27 was the count of CD8+ CDR3 sequences that patients shared with controls.

All patients picked for sequencing had shown, by flow cytometry, an expansion of CD8+CD57+ cells. Each patient gave a blood sample that was collected before any therapy had been received. The sequencing sample was made of sorted CD4+, CD8+, or CD8+CD57+ T cells (not recorded which) from PBMCs. The sequence came from a human donor with aplastic anemia. This rearrangement joins TRBV7-6 to TRBJ2-3, with D possibly being TRBD1 (5 bases). The CDR3 DNA is TGTGCCAGCAGCTTAATCAGGGCTGGCACAGATACGCAGTATTTT. It yields the protein CASSLIRAGTDTQYF.